What follows are 25 T cell receptor beta chains derived from one specimen sequenced in a study of response to subunit inactivated influenza vaccine. MiXCR, run by TCRdb on the RT-PCR reads, gives a single entry per CDR3 protein. The sample includes some 640,000 distinct CDR3 sequences, about 15% of them seen just once. This specimen consisted of PBMCs from blood, obtained 14 to 15 days before vaccination. The receptors derive from a man between 45 and 60 years old who received an inactivated influenza vaccine.

This clonotype was counted between two and nine times. The chain combines TRBV12-3 or TRBV12-4 with TRBJ1-1, with 9 bases fitting TRBD1. The CDR3 is 13 amino acids. The V gene end was trimmed by 6 bases and the J gene end by 6 bases; junction bases not matched to a gene: 5. CDR3 loop: CASRRQGVPEAFF. The CDR3 DNA is TGTGCCAGCAGAAGACAGGGGGTCCCTGAAGCTTTCTTT.

The V call is TRBV7-2, the J call TRBJ2-1; the D call may be TRBD1 or TRBD2 (5 bases each). V was shortened by 5 bases and J by 10 bases, with 18 bases between the two germline ends. Germline assignment: CDR1 SGHTA and CDR2 FQGNSA. The CDR3 totals 14 residues. The CDR3 is CASSTMGTAREQFF. The CDR3 nucleotides are TGTGCCAGCAGCACAATGGGGACCGCAAGGGAGCAGTTCTTC.

CDR3 region: CASSVAGAEAFF. The CDR3, as DNA: TGTGCCAGCAGTGTTGCAGGGGCTGAAGCTTTCTTT. This chain connects TRBV25-1 to TRBJ1-1, with D perhaps TRBD1 (6 bases). The CDR3 is 12 residues long. The ends were cut back, 4 bases at V and 6 bases at J, with 9 bases in the middle. Germline V lookup: CDR1 MGHDK, CDR2 SYGVNS. Drawing the rest from reference TRBV25-1 and TRBJ1-1, the complete variable domain is EADIYQTPRYLVIGTGKKITLECSQTMGHDKMYWYQQDPGMELHLIHYSYGVNSTEKGDLSSESTVSRIRTEHFPLTLESARPSHTSQYLCASSVAGAEAFFGQGTRLTVV.

This clonotype was recorded many times. The chain links TRBV6-1 to TRBJ1-5; D is unclear. CDR3 length equals 15 residues. Germline-derived CDR1 and CDR2 are MNHNS and SASEGT. Trimming left V 6 bases short and J 0 bases short, with 12 bases between. CDR3 sequence: CASRKVPDSNQPQHF. The CDR3 DNA is TGTGCCAGCAGAAAAGTCCCGGATAGCAATCAGCCCCAGCATTTT.

V and J are TRBV20-1 and TRBJ2-5; D unclear. Looked up from germline, CDR1 is DFQATT and CDR2 is SNEGSKA (reference sequence). V was pared by 3 bases and J by 0 bases, with 11 bases between. There are 14 residues in the CDR3. CDR3 nucleotide sequence: TGCAGTGCTAGTGCCCAACTGAACCAAGAGACCCAGTACTTC. It encodes CSASAQLNQETQYF.

The J gene is TRBJ2-1, the V gene TRBV12-3 or TRBV12-4; 11 bases are shared with TRBD2. The junction had 10 bases not matched to a gene; V was cut back by 5 bases and J by 4 bases. CDR3 size: 17 residues. CDR3 sequence: CASSELAGGRHYNEQFF. CDR3 in DNA: TGTGCCAGCAGTGAGCTAGCGGGGGGCCGCCATTACAATGAGCAGTTCTTC.

This clonotype was picked up a small number of times. The genes are TRBV12-3 or TRBV12-4 and TRBJ2-5, with D uncertain. The CDR3 spans 13 residues. Between the trimmed V and J ends, which lost 3 bases and 1 base, there was a span of 6 bases. For the CDR3, the DNA is TGTGCCAGCAGTTTCGATGTCCAAGAGACCCAGTACTTC. Residues: CASSFDVQETQYF.

This clonotype showed up just a few times. V is TRBV20-1 and J is TRBJ2-1; 7 nucleotides match TRBD1. This CDR3 contains 14 residues. The V gene end was trimmed by 0 bases and the J gene end by 6 bases; junction bases not matched to a gene: 5. Germline V gene data show CDR1 as DFQATT and CDR2 as SNEGSKA (reference sequence). DNA for the CDR3: TGCAGTGCTAGAGAGGGGACAGAGGTCAATGAGCAGTTCTTC. Residues: CSAREGTEVNEQFF.

V gene TRBV20-1 combines with J gene TRBJ2-2, with D possibly being TRBD1 (5 bases). The CDR3 spans 14 residues. V lost 0 bases and J 1 base, leaving 6 bases between the germline ends. CDR1 is DFQATT, CDR2 SNEGSKA, per germline (reference sequence). The CDR3 here is CSARETGNTGELFF. In nucleotides, the CDR3 is TGCAGTGCTAGAGAAACAGGGAACACCGGGGAGCTGTTTTTT.

V gene TRBV11-2 combines with J gene TRBJ1-1; a possible D gene is TRBD1 (5 bases). The V end was cut by 4 bases, the J end by 4 bases, with 10 bases between. Germline CDR1 and CDR2: SGHAT and FQNNGV. The CDR3 loop spans 13 amino acids. The CDR3 nucleotides are TGTGCCAGCAGCTCGCTTGGGGGCACTGAAGCTTTCTTT. Its translation: CASSSLGGTEAFF.

This clonotype came up a few times. The chain joins TRBV15 to TRBJ2-5; D is unresolved. This CDR3 spans 14 amino acids. Trimming removed 1 base at V and 0 bases at J, with 6 bases between. Looked up from germline, CDR1 is LNHNV and CDR2 is YYDKDF (reference sequence). This CDR3 reads CATSRGGNQETQYF. CDR3 nucleotides: TGTGCCACCAGCAGAGGGGGAAACCAAGAGACCCAGTACTTC.

J is TRBJ2-3 and V is TRBV12-3 or TRBV12-4; 13 bases are shared with TRBD2. The CDR3 contains 22 residues. V shed 3 bases, J shed 1 base, and the junction held 19 bases outside the gene matches. CDR3 sequence reads: CASSFVPSGTSGEGGRTDTQYF. CDR3 sequence (DNA): TGTGCCAGCAGTTTTGTACCTTCGGGGACTAGCGGGGAAGGTGGGCGCACAGATACGCAGTATTTT.

This clonotype was seen ten or more times. The gene calls are TRBV29-1 and TRBJ2-2, with TRBD1 matching over 10 bases. There are 13 residues in the CDR3. Per the germline V gene, CDR1 is SQVTM and CDR2 is ANQGSEA. Trimming took 4 bases from V and 6 from J; bases not matched to a gene: 2. CDR3 protein: CSVGTGGSGELFF. The CDR3 region has the DNA TGCAGCGTTGGGACAGGGGGTTCCGGGGAGCTGTTTTTT.

This clonotype was recorded at least ten times. The CDR3 region has the DNA TGTGCCACAGGGGGGGGGGTCACAGATACGCAGTATTTT. It specifies CATGGGVTDTQYF. The chain links TRBV12-3 or TRBV12-4 to TRBJ2-3; D may be TRBD1 or TRBD2 (7 bases each). The CDR3 has 13 residues. V dropped 10 bases and J dropped 2 bases, with 13 bases sitting between them.

This clonotype was counted only a few times. This chain connects TRBV6-5 to TRBJ2-1; TRBD2 aligns across 9 bases. The CDR3 sequence is 15 residues long. Germline trimming cut 4 bases from V and 9 bases from J; bases unmatched to any gene: 10. Germline loops: CDR1 MNHEY, CDR2 SVGAGI. The CDR3 DNA sequence: TGTGCCAGCAGTTGGAGGTCTAGCGGGACGGGTGAGCAGTTCTTC. This sequence encodes CASSWRSSGTGEQFF.

The chain is built from TRBV15 and TRBJ1-3; no definite D call. The length of the CDR3 is 15 residues. Germline-derived CDR1 and CDR2 are LNHNV and YYDKDF (reference sequence). Trimming left V 5 bases short and J 0 bases short, with 11 bases between. The CDR3 nucleotides are TGTGCCACCAGCTCAAGCCCAAGCTCTGGAAACACCATATATTTT. Its translation: CATSSSPSSGNTIYF.

In its sample, this clonotype was seen a few times. V usage is TRBV12-3 or TRBV12-4 and J usage is TRBJ1-2, with D perhaps TRBD1 (5 bases). V was trimmed by 6 bases and J by 4 bases, leaving 12 bases between them. The CDR3 consists of 13 residues. The CDR3 DNA follows: TGTGCCAGCAGCACTCGGGACGGCTATGGCTACACCTTC. Protein: CASSTRDGYGYTF.

The chain combines TRBV27 with TRBJ1-5; 8 nucleotides match TRBD1. The germline CDR1 and CDR2 sequences are MNHEY and SMNVEV (reference sequence). The length of the CDR3 is 19 residues. V was clipped by 2 bases and J by 0 bases; unmatched bases: 12. The CDR3 region has the DNA TGTGCCAGCAGTTTAAGGTCCGGGACAGGATATTATAGCAATCAGCCCCAGCATTTT. It encodes CASSLRSGTGYYSNQPQHF.

This chain links TRBV7-2 with TRBJ1-4; D unclear. CDR1 is SGHTA, CDR2 FQGNSA, per germline. The CDR3 is 15 amino acids. Trimming cost V 1 base and J 8 bases, with 14 bases left between them. The DNA of the CDR3 is TGTGCCAGCAGCTTAGTGGCCTCGCTCCAAGAAAAACTGTTTTTT. This gives the protein CASSLVASLQEKLFF.

This clonotype was detected a few times. The chain joins TRBV4-2 to TRBJ1-1; unclear D gene. This CDR3 region has 13 residues. V was shortened by 0 bases and J by 3 bases, with 5 bases between the two germline ends. Germline V gene data show CDR1 as LGHNA and CDR2 as YNFKEQ. The DNA for the CDR3 is TGTGCCAGCAGCCAAGAGCGGGACACTGAAGCTTTCTTT. This translates into CASSQERDTEAFF.

The chain joins TRBV14 to TRBJ2-2; possibly TRBD1 for D (5 bases). V was cut by 6 bases and J by 6 bases, with 11 bases left in between. The germline gives CDR1 SGHDN, CDR2 FVKESK. This CDR3 contains 13 residues. For the CDR3, the DNA is TGTGCCAGCAGAGGGGTCGGGCCCGGGGAGCTGTTTTTT. It translates to CASRGVGPGELFF.

In this sample, this clonotype turned up many times. The chain recombines TRBV2 with TRBJ2-3; the D gene is possibly TRBD1 (5 bases). The CDR3 length is 14 residues. Germline values: CDR1 SNHLY, CDR2 FYNNEI. The V end was cut by 7 bases, the J end by 0 bases, with 11 bases between. The CDR3 DNA reads as TGTGCCAGCAATCTACAGGTTAGCACAGATACGCAGTATTTT. As protein: CASNLQVSTDTQYF.

The table lists this clonotype with a count of one. In nucleotides, the CDR3 is TGTGCCAGCTCACCACCGGGAGGTTTCACAGATACGCAGTATTTT. Encoded protein: CASSPPGGFTDTQYF. This chain uses TRBV18 with TRBJ2-3; weak D call: TRBD2 (6 bases). Germline V CDR1 and CDR2: KGHSH, LQKENI. V lost 0 bases and J lost 2, with 9 bases in between. The CDR3 spans 15 residues.

The chain links TRBV6-2 or TRBV6-3 to TRBJ2-5; TRBD1 aligns across 8 bases. The CDR3 runs to 15 residues. Germline V gene sequence: CDR1 MNHEY, CDR2 SVGEGT. V shed 5 bases, J shed 5 bases, and the junction held 10 bases outside the gene matches. CDR3 in amino acids: CASSTWDRSVETQYF. CDR3 nucleotides: TGTGCCAGCAGTACTTGGGACAGGTCGGTGGAGACCCAGTACTTC.

This clonotype was observed once. J is TRBJ1-6 and V is TRBV12-3 or TRBV12-4; D is perhaps TRBD1 (5 bases). The CDR3 sequence is 16 residues long. Trimming removed 2 bases at V and 8 bases at J, with 16 bases between. DNA of the CDR3: TGTGCCAGCAGTTTAAGTCCGGGGGGGTCGGATTCACCCCTCCACTTT. This sequence encodes CASSLSPGGSDSPLHF.